This T cell receptor (beta chain) was profiled in a study of CD8 T cells in ankylosing spondylitis. TCRdb fed the 5' RACE reads into MiXCR, producing one record per CDR3 protein. This table has around 300,000 distinct CDR3 sequences, under 25% appearing once. Germline CDR1 reads SGHNT; CDR2 reads YYREEE (reference sequence). The V and J ends lost 4 bases and 8 bases respectively, with 13 bases between them. This CDR3 is 14 amino acids long. The chain has TRBV5-4 and TRBJ1-6; no definite D call. The origin of this receptor is a female donor with ankylosing spondylitis or in good health (not recorded which). Sequenced material: blood, either unsorted or a sorted T cell fraction (not recorded which). CDR3 protein: CASSGPGGYSPLHF. The CDR3 nucleotides are TGTGCCAGCAGCGGCCCAGGTGGTTATTCACCCCTCCACTTT.